The 10 T cell receptor beta chains below all came from one sample that was sequenced in a study of CD8 T cells in Susac syndrome. The RNA input was about 0.45 to 1 ug, and it was reverse transcribed with random hexamers. MiXCR, run by TCRdb on the immunoSEQ multiplex PCR reads, gives a single entry per CDR3 protein. The data hold about 300,000 distinct CDR3 sequences, with under 95% observed a single time. Sequencing was performed on CD4+ T cells from PBMCs. All receptors come from a human donor with multiple sclerosis.

The chain employs TRBV30 and TRBJ2-2; 8 bases are a match to TRBD2. V shed 2 bases and J 4 bases; nucleotides not matched to a gene: 6. Germline lookup yields CDR1 GTSNPN and CDR2 SVGIG (reference sequence). The CDR3 length is 15 residues. The CDR3 region is CAWSKLAAVTGELFF. In DNA, the CDR3 is TGTGCCTGGAGTAAACTAGCGGCTGTCACCGGGGAGCTGTTTTTT.

The chain is built from TRBV7-3 and TRBJ2-5; 7 positions match TRBD2. This CDR3 contains 13 residues. CDR1 SGHTA and CDR2 FQGTGA come from the germline V gene. V dropped 5 bases and J dropped 3; count of bases not matched to a gene: 3. The CDR3 loop is CASSRRGEETQYF. The DNA for the CDR3 is TGTGCCAGCAGCCGACGGGGGGAAGAGACCCAGTACTTC.

The V call is TRBV20-1, the J call TRBJ2-3; the D gene is possibly TRBD2 (6 bases). With 3 bases removed from V and 4 bases from J, the gap between germline ends came to 14 bases. The germline V gene encodes CDR1 DFQATT and CDR2 SNEGSKA (reference sequence). The CDR3 has 14 residues. Written as DNA, the CDR3 is TGCAGTGCTAGTTGGAGGGTCGGTGCAGATACGCAGTATTTT. This sequence encodes CSASWRVGADTQYF.

This clonotype has only one observation. The chain couples TRBV6-5 to TRBJ1-1; weak D call: TRBD1 (5 bases). The CDR3 length is 18 residues. The V and J ends lost 0 bases and 4 bases respectively, with 21 bases between them. Germline lookup yields CDR1 MNHEY and CDR2 SVGAGI. The CDR3 region has the DNA TGTGCCAGCAGTTACTCACATCGCCGCGGGGCGGGAGGCACTGAAGCTTTCTTT. Its translation is CASSYSHRRGAGGTEAFF.

The chain combines TRBV4-2 with TRBJ2-1; TRBD2 matches 7 bases. Germline loops: CDR1 LGHNA, CDR2 YNFKEQ. The V gene end was trimmed by 3 bases and the J gene end by 12 bases; junction bases not matched to a gene: 8. The CDR3 loop spans 13 amino acids. CDR3 sequence reads: CASSQPTSLGQFF. The CDR3 DNA follows: TGTGCCAGCAGCCAGCCGACTAGCCTAGGGCAGTTCTTC.

The chain couples TRBV5-1 to TRBJ2-5; TRBD1 might be the D (6 bases). This CDR3 has 15 amino acids. Trimming cost V 1 base and J 1 base, with 11 bases left between them. CDR1 and CDR2 from the germline V gene are SGHRS and YFSETQ. The CDR3 DNA reads TGCGCCAGCAGCTTGAATACAGGGTCCCAAGAGACCCAGTACTTC. This gives the protein CASSLNTGSQETQYF. The full variable domain, rest sourced from reference TRBV5-1 and TRBJ2-5, is KAGVTQTPRYLIKTRGQQVTLSCSPISGHRSVSWYQQTPGQGLQFLFEYFSETQRNKGNFPGRFSGRQFSNSRSEMNVSTLELGDSALYLCASSLNTGSQETQYFGPGTRLLVL.

The rearrangement uses TRBV5-4 and TRBJ2-1; tentative D call: TRBD2 (6 bases). The V gene lost 1 base and the J gene lost 8 bases, with 19 bases spanning the gap. Germline values: CDR1 SGHNT, CDR2 YYREEE (reference sequence). CDR3 length equals 16 residues. The CDR3 region is CASSLSVAGRRDEQFF. The CDR3 DNA is TGTGCCAGCAGCTTGTCGGTTGCGGGGAGAAGAGATGAGCAGTTCTTC.

Of note for this clonotype: At one end, the junction sequence differs from germline, possibly due to a read error. The chain combines TRBV6-1 with TRBJ2-7; D may be TRBD1 (5 bases). This CDR3 contains 12 residues. Looked up from germline, CDR1 is MNHNS and CDR2 is SASEGT. Written as DNA, the CDR3 is TGTGCCAGCAGTGAAATCTTCCCAGGGTCGGACTTC. Protein: CASSEIFPGSDF.

The rearrangement joins TRBV5-1 to TRBJ2-1, with D possibly being TRBD1 (7 bases). Trimming removed 0 bases at V and 9 bases at J, with 16 bases between. From germline, CDR1 is SGHRS and CDR2 YFSETQ. The CDR3 length is 15 residues. Here the CDR3 DNA reads TGCGCCAGCAGCTTGGCCCAAGGGGGCGGGGTTGAGCAGTTCTTC. It encodes CASSLAQGGGVEQFF.

The genes are TRBV4-1 and TRBJ1-6; the D gene is possibly TRBD1 (5 bases). The V gene's germline CDR1 is MGHRA and CDR2 YSYEKL. V was clipped by 1 base and J by 5 bases, with 15 bases between them. This CDR3 comprises 17 residues. The CDR3 spells CASSQVPRQTNNSPLHF. The CDR3 bases are TGCGCCAGCAGCCAAGTCCCCCGACAGACCAATAATTCACCCCTCCACTTT.